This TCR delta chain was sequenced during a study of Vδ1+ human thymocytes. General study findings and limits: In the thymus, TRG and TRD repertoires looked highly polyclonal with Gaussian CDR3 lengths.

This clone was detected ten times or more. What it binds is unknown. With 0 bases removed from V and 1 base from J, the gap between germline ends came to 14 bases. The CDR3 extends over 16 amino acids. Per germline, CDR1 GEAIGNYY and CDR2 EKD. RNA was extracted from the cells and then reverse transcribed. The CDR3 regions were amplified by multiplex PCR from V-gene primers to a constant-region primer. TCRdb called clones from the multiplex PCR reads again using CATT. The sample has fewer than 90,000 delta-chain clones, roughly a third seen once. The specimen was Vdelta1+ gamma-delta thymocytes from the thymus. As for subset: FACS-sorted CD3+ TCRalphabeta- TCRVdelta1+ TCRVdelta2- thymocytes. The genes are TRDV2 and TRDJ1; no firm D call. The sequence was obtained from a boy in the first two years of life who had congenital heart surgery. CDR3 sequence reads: CACDTVNRAITDKLIF. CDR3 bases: TGTGCCTGTGACACCGTAAACCGAGCGATCACCGATAAACTCATCTTT.